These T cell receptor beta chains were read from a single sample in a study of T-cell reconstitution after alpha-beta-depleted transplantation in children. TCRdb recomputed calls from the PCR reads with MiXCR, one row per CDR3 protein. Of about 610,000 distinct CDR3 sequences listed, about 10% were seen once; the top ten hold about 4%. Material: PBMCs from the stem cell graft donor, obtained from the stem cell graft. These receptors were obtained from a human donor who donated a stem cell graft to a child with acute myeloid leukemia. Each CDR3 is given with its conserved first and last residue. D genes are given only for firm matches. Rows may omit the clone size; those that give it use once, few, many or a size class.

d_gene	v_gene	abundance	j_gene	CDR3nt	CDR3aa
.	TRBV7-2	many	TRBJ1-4	TGTGCCAGCAGCCACTGGACAGCAACTAATGAAAAACTGTTTTTT	CASSHWTATNEKLFF
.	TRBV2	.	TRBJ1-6	TGTGCCAGCACGGAGACAGGATCACCCCTCCACTTT	CASTETGSPLHF
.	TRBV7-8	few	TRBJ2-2	TGTGCCAGCAGCTTAGTTAGCGCGGGCACCGGGGAGCTGTTTTTT	CASSLVSAGTGELFF
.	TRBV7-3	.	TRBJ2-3	TGTGCCAGCAGCTTAACCAGCCCGGCAGATACGCAGTATTTT	CASSLTSPADTQYF
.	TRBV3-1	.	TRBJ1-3	TGTGCCAGCAGCCAAGGACAGTACTCTGGAAACACCATATATTTT	CASSQGQYSGNTIYF
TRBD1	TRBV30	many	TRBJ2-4	TGTGCCTGGAGTCCTCGTCCCGGGACAGTAGCCAAAAACATTCAGTACTTC	CAWSPRPGTVAKNIQYF
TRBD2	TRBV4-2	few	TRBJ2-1	TGTGCCAGCAGCCGGATGAGCGGGAGGGATTACAATGAGCAGTTCTTC	CASSRMSGRDYNEQFF
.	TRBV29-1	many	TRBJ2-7	TGCAGCGTTGCGGCCGGGGATGGCGAGCAGTACTTC	CSVAAGDGEQYF
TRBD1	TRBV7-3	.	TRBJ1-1	TGTGCCAGCAGCTTAAAGCCAGGGGGCGCGACTGAAGCTTTCTTT	CASSLKPGGATEAFF
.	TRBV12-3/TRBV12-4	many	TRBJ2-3	TGTGCCAGCAGTCCTTATATTAGCACAGATACGCAGTATTTT	CASSPYISTDTQYF
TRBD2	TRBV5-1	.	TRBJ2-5	TGCGCCAGCAGCTCTGTAGCGGGAGCGGCAGAGACCCTGTACTTC	CASSSVAGAAETLYF
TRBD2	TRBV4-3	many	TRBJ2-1	TGCGCCAGCAGCCAAGAGGGACTAGGAGAGAATGAGCAGTTCTTC	CASSQEGLGENEQFF
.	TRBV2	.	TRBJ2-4	TGTGCCAGCAGTGAAAGTGTGGGGGCTTTGGGCAAAAACATTCAGTACTTC	CASSESVGALGKNIQYF
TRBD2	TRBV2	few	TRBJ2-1	TGTGCCAGCAGTGCCCTCCGCGGGTTTCTGAGACTAGCGGGAGGTGGCTACAATGAGCAGTTCTTC	CASSALRGFLRLAGGGYNEQFF
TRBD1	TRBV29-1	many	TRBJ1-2	TGCAGCGTCCGACAGGGACGCTATGGCTACACCTTC	CSVRQGRYGYTF
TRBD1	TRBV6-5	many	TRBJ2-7	TGTGCCAGCAGCGGACAGGGAAGCTCCTACGAGCAGTACTTC	CASSGQGSSYEQYF
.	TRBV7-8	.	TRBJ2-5	TGTGCCAGCAGCCCCCGAGGCGGGGACCAAGAGACCCAGTACTTC	CASSPRGGDQETQYF
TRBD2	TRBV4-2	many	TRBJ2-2	TGTGCCAGCAGCCAAGATTTCCTAGCGGGAGGGCCGAGCGGGGAGCTGTTTTTT	CASSQDFLAGGPSGELFF
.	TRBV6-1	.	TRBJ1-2	TGTGCCAGCAGACGGTCGGCAGGGTCACGCTATGGCTACACCTTC	CASRRSAGSRYGYTF
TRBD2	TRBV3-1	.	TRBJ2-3	TGTGCCAGCAGCCCTAGCGGGAGGTTCACAGATACGCAGTATTTT	CASSPSGRFTDTQYF
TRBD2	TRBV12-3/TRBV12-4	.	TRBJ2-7	TGTGCCAGCAGTTTATCGGCTAGCGGGATTTACGAGCAGTACTTC	CASSLSASGIYEQYF
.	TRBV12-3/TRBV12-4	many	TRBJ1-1	TGTGCCAGCAGTGTACACAGCACTGAAGCTTTCTTT	CASSVHSTEAFF
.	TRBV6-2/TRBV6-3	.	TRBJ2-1	TGTGCCAGCACCAGGGACTTTTCCTACAATGAGCAGTTCTTC	CASTRDFSYNEQFF
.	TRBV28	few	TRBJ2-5	TGTGCCAGCAGGAAGACATCCGCTGGGGAGACCCAGTACTTC	CASRKTSAGETQYF
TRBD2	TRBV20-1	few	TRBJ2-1	TGCAGTGCCTTCTGGCCGGGAGGGCCACGGGAGCAGTTCTTC	CSAFWPGGPREQFF
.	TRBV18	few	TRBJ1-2	TGTGCCAGCTCACCTGACAGTCGGGGTGGCTACACCTTC	CASSPDSRGGYTF
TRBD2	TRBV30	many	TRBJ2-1	TGTGCCTGGAGTCCTCTCCCGGGGGGATTC	CAWSPLPGGF
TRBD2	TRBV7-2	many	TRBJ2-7	TGTGCCAGCAGCTTACCGAGGGGCAGGGAACTAGCGGGGCCAGACTACGAGCAGTACTTC	CASSLPRGRELAGPDYEQYF
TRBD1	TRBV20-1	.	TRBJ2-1	TGCAGTGCTAGTGGAGCAGGGGGTATTTACAATGAGCAGTTCTTC	CSASGAGGIYNEQFF
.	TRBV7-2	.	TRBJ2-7	TGTGCCAGCAGCTTAGGGGGCCGACAGGCCTACGAGCAGTACTTC	CASSLGGRQAYEQYF
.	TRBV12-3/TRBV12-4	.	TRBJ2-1	TGTGCCAGCGTTAGACTAGTCCTGAGCTCCTACAATGAGCAGTTCTTC	CASVRLVLSSYNEQFF
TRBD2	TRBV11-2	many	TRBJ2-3	TGTGCCAGCAGATTAAGTAGGACTAGCGGAACAGATACGCAGTATTTT	CASRLSRTSGTDTQYF
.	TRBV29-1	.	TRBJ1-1	TGCAGCGGAACGCTGATGAACACTGAAGCTTTCTTT	CSGTLMNTEAFF
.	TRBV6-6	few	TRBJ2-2	TGTGCCAGCAGTTACCGGACAAGGGAGCTGTTTTTT	CASSYRTRELFF
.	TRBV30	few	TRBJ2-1	TGTGCCTGGAGTGCCCCCGATAAGCAGTTCTTC	CAWSAPDKQFF
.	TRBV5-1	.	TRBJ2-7	TGCGCCAGCAGCTTGCAATATGGGGGCTTGGCCTACGAGCAGTACTTC	CASSLQYGGLAYEQYF
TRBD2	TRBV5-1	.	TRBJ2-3	TGCGCCAGCAGCCCCGGGAGCGGGAGGGCCCTCGGAGATACGCAGTATTTT	CASSPGSGRALGDTQYF
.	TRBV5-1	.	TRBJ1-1	TGCGCCAGCAGCCCCCAAGGGGGGGATAGGGAAGCTTTCTTT	CASSPQGGDREAFF
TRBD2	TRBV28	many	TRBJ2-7	TGTGCCAGCACCGAAGCGGGATTGTACGAGCAGTACTTC	CASTEAGLYEQYF
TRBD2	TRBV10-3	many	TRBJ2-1	TGTGCCACCGGGACTAGCGGGAACAATGAGCAGTTCTTC	CATGTSGNNEQFF
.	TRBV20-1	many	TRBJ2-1	TGCAGTGCTATACCACCCTTCTTCTACAATGAGCAGTTCTTC	CSAIPPFFYNEQFF
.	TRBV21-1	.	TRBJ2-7	TGTGCCAGCAGCATTCGACTAGCGGATCCCACTATCGAGCAGTACTTC	CASSIRLADPTIEQYF
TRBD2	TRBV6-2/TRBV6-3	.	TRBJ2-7	TGTGCCAGCAGTTCCCCATTGGGGTTAGCGGGAGTTGGCGAGCAGTACTTC	CASSSPLGLAGVGEQYF
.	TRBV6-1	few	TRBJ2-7	TGTGCCAGCAGACTTACCGTGGGAGGCTACGAGCAGTACTTC	CASRLTVGGYEQYF
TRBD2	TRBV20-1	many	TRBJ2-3	TGCAGTGCTAAGACTAGCGCCACAGATACGCAGTATTTT	CSAKTSATDTQYF
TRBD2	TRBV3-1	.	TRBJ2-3	TGTGCCAGCTGTACCTCTAGCGGGAGGGCATTTAGCACAGATACGCAGTATTTT	CASCTSSGRAFSTDTQYF
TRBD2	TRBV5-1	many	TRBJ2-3	TGCGCCAGCAGCCCCCCAGCGGGAGGTTCCCCTAGCACAGATACGCAGTATTTT	CASSPPAGGSPSTDTQYF